The present entry profiles one T cell receptor (beta chain) with its context. Repertoires were generated with immunoSEQ multiplex PCR, while TCRdb's copy carries only in-frame clones and drops some. The table lists 80,000 to 95,000 clones, about four fifths of them singletons. These data originate in a study of blood T cell repertoires in COVID-19. Study summary: COVID-19 samples from acute and convalescent phases originated in the United States, Italy and Spain. Sources were T cells, B-cell-depleted T cells, or PBMCs; the material itself was cDNA or gDNA.

The germline gives CDR1 MNHEY, CDR2 SMNVEV (reference sequence). This CDR3 has 16 residues. Trimming took 9 bases from V and 0 from J; bases not matched to a gene: 12. The sequencing input was peripheral blood. The V and J genes are TRBV27 and TRBJ2-7; 9 nucleotides match TRBD2. The clonotype was recovered from a man older than 75 with COVID-19, enrolled during active disease. The CDR3 sequence: CARTKIAGANSYEQYF. The CDR3 nucleotides are TGTGCCAGAACTAAAATAGCGGGAGCAAACTCCTACGAGCAGTACTTC.